A selection of T cell receptor beta chains follows, all from one sample in a study of control samples from healthy donors and cancer patients. Clones were sequenced by immunoSEQ multiplex PCR, and TCRdb holds only the in-frame ones, with some missing. This sample has roughly 70,000 clones, with over 90% found just once. The material sequenced was blood. These receptors were collected from a woman aged 30 to 39 in good health. The CDR3 runs from the conserved cysteine through the conserved F or W. Each record gives: D gene, J gene, clone size, V gene, CDR3 protein, CDR3 DNA. A D gene is named only where the DNA matches it firmly. Size is stated for part of the rows, as once, few or many counts, or as a class when the clone is expanded.

D gene: .
J gene: TRBJ1-4
clone size: once
V gene: TRBV2
CDR3 protein: CASLSRSFRVGKLFF
CDR3 DNA: TGTGCCAGCCTGTCACGGTCTTTTAGGGTTGGAAAACTGTTTTTT

D gene: TRBD1
J gene: TRBJ1-2
clone size: .
V gene: TRBV3-1/TRBV3-2
CDR3 protein: CASSQVGDSYGYTF
CDR3 DNA: TGTGCCAGCAGCCAAGTCGGGGACAGCTATGGCTACACCTTC

D gene: .
J gene: TRBJ1-2
clone size: .
V gene: TRBV13
CDR3 protein: CASSLGTGGRKDYGYTF
CDR3 DNA: TGCGCCAGCAGCTTAGGTACGGGGGGGAGGAAAGACTATGGCTACACCTTC

D gene: .
J gene: TRBJ1-4
clone size: once
V gene: TRBV4-1
CDR3 protein: CASGRTVATNEKLFF
CDR3 DNA: TGCGCCAGCGGCCGGACAGTCGCAACTAATGAAAAACTGTTTTTT

D gene: TRBD1
J gene: TRBJ1-4
clone size: once
V gene: TRBV5-5
CDR3 protein: CASSRDRWGNEKLFF
CDR3 DNA: TGTGCCAGCAGTCGGGACAGGTGGGGTAATGAAAAACTGTTTTTT

D gene: .
J gene: TRBJ1-2
clone size: .
V gene: TRBV4-1
CDR3 protein: CASSLNRENYGYTF
CDR3 DNA: TGCGCCAGCAGTCTAAACAGGGAAAACTATGGCTACACCTTC

D gene: TRBD1
J gene: TRBJ1-1
clone size: .
V gene: TRBV5-5
CDR3 protein: CASSTGGAVFTEAFF
CDR3 DNA: TGTGCCAGCAGCACAGGGGGCGCCGTGTTCACTGAAGCTTTCTTT

D gene: .
J gene: TRBJ1-6
clone size: .
V gene: TRBV7-9
CDR3 protein: CASSPPGGQGNSPLHF
CDR3 DNA: TGTGCCAGCAGCCCTCCCGGGGGGCAGGGGAATTCACCCCTCCACTTT

D gene: .
J gene: TRBJ1-5
clone size: .
V gene: TRBV6-1
CDR3 protein: CASSEMGHQPQHF
CDR3 DNA: TGTGCCAGCAGTGAAATGGGACATCAGCCCCAGCATTTT

D gene: .
J gene: TRBJ1-2
clone size: .
V gene: TRBV15
CDR3 protein: CATSRDGRARNGYTF
CDR3 DNA: TGTGCCACCAGCAGAGATGGGCGGGCGAGAAATGGCTACACCTTC

D gene: TRBD1
J gene: TRBJ1-2
clone size: .
V gene: TRBV5-6
CDR3 protein: CASSQSGQGASYGYTF
CDR3 DNA: TGTGCCAGCAGCCAATCGGGACAGGGGGCAAGCTATGGCTACACCTTC

D gene: .
J gene: TRBJ2-3
clone size: .
V gene: TRBV7-2
CDR3 protein: CASSLVGGPGDTQYF
CDR3 DNA: TGTGCCAGCAGCTTAGTGGGGGGCCCTGGAGATACGCAGTATTTT

D gene: .
J gene: TRBJ1-6
clone size: .
V gene: TRBV5-1
CDR3 protein: CASSYDGLNSPLHF
CDR3 DNA: TGCGCCAGCAGCTACGACGGACTGAATTCACCCCTCCACTTT

D gene: .
J gene: TRBJ2-5
clone size: .
V gene: TRBV18
CDR3 protein: CASSPLQGETQYF
CDR3 DNA: TGTGCCAGCTCACCCCTACAGGGAGAGACCCAGTACTTC

D gene: TRBD1
J gene: TRBJ1-5
clone size: .
V gene: TRBV5-6
CDR3 protein: CASSRTGFNQPQHF
CDR3 DNA: TGTGCCAGCAGCAGGACAGGGTTCAATCAGCCCCAGCATTTT

D gene: .
J gene: TRBJ1-6
clone size: .
V gene: TRBV6-5
CDR3 protein: CASSYSSSYNSPLHF
CDR3 DNA: TGTGCCAGCAGTTACTCGAGCTCCTATAATTCACCCCTCCACTTT

D gene: .
J gene: TRBJ1-1
clone size: .
V gene: TRBV30
CDR3 protein: CAWSPAGWGAFF
CDR3 DNA: TGTGCCTGGAGCCCAGCAGGGTGGGGAGCTTTCTTT

D gene: .
J gene: TRBJ1-1
clone size: .
V gene: TRBV7-3
CDR3 protein: CASSLTPTTEAFF
CDR3 DNA: TGTGCCAGCAGCTTAACCCCTACCACTGAAGCTTTCTTT

D gene: TRBD2
J gene: TRBJ2-1
clone size: .
V gene: TRBV2
CDR3 protein: CASLRGDTYNEQFF
CDR3 DNA: TGTGCCAGCCTCCGGGGGGATACCTACAATGAGCAGTTCTTC

D gene: .
J gene: TRBJ1-6
clone size: .
V gene: TRBV19
CDR3 protein: CASSIDGGDSPLHF
CDR3 DNA: TGTGCCAGTAGTATAGACGGAGGGGATTCACCCCTCCACTTT

D gene: .
J gene: TRBJ1-1
clone size: .
V gene: TRBV5-5
CDR3 protein: CASSPFITGQPNTEAFF
CDR3 DNA: TGTGCCAGCAGTCCCTTCATAACCGGCCAGCCGAACACTGAAGCTTTCTTT

D gene: TRBD1
J gene: TRBJ1-1
clone size: once
V gene: TRBV28
CDR3 protein: CASSTGGQGTFF
CDR3 DNA: TGTGCCAGCAGTACCGGGGGACAGGGAACGTTCTTT